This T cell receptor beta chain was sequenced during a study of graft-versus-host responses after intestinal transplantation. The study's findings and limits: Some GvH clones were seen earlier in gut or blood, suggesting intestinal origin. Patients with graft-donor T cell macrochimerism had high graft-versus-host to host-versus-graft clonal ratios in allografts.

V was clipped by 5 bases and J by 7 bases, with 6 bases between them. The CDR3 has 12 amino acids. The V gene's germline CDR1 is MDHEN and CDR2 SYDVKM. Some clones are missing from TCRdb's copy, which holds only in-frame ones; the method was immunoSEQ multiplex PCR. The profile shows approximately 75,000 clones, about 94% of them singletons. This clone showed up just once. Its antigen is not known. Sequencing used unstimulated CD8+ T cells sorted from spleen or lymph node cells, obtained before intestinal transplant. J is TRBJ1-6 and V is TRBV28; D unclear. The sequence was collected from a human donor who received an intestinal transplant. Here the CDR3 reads CASSPTNSPLHF. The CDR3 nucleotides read TGTGCCAGCAGTCCAACGAATTCACCCCTCCACTTT.